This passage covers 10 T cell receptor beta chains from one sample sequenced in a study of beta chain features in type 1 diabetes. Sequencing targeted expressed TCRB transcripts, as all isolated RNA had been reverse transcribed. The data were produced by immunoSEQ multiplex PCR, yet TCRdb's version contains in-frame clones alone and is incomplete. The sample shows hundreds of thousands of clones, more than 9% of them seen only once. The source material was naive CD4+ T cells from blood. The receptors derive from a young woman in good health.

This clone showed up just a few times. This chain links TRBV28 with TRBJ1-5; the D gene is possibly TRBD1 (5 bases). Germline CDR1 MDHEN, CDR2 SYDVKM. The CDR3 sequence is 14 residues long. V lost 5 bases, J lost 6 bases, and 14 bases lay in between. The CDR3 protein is CASSPHQGTQPQHF. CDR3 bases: TGTGCCAGCAGTCCTCACCAGGGAACTCAGCCCCAGCATTTT.

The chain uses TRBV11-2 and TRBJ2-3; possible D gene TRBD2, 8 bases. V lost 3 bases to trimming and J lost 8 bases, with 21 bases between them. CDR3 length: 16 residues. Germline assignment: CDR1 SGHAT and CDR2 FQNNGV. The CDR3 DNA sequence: TGTGCCAGCAGCTTTGCCCGGGAGGGGGCCCCCGGTACGCAGTATTTT. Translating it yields CASSFAREGAPGTQYF.

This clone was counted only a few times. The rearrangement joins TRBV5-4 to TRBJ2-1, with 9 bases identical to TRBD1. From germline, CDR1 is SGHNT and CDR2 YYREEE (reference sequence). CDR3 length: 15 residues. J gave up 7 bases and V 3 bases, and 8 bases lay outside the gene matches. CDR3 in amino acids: CASSSTGGVINEQFF. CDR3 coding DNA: TGTGCCAGCAGCTCGACAGGGGGTGTAATAAATGAGCAGTTCTTC.

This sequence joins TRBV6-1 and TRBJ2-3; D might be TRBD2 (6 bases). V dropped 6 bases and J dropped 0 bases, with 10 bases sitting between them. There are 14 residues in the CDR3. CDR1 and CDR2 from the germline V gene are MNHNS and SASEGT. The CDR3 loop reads CASRGLSSTDTQYF. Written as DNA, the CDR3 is TGTGCCAGCAGGGGACTGTCTAGCACAGATACGCAGTATTTT.

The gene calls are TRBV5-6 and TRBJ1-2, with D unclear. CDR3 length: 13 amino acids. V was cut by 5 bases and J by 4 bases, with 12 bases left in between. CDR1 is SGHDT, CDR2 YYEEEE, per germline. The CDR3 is CASSSAYSYGYTF. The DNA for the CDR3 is TGTGCCAGCAGTTCCGCCTACAGCTATGGCTACACCTTC. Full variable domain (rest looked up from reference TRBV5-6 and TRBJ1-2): DAGVTQSPTHLIKTRGQQVTLRCSPKSGHDTVSWYQQALGQGPQFIFQYYEEEERQRGNFPDRFSGHQFPNYSSELNVNALLLGDSALYLCASSSAYSYGYTFGSGTRLTVV.

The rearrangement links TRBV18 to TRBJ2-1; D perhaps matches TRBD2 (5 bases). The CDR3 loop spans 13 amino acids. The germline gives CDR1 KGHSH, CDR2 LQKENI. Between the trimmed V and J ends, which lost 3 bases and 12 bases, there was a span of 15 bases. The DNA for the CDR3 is TGTGCCAGCTCACCGGATTTAGTGGCGGGGCAGTTCTTC. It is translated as CASSPDLVAGQFF.

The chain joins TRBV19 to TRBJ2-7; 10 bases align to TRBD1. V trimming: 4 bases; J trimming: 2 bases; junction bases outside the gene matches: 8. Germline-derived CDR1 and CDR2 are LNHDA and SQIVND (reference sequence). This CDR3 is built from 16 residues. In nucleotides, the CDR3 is TGTGCCAGTAGTACCATCCCGACAGGGGGCCCCTACGAGCAGTACTTC. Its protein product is CASSTIPTGGPYEQYF.

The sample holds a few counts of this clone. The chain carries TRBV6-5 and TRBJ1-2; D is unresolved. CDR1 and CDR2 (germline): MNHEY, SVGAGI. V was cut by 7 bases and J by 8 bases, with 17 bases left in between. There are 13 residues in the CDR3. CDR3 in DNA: TGTGCCAGCACTCAAGGTGGGGAGAGCGGCTACACCTTC. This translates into CASTQGGESGYTF.

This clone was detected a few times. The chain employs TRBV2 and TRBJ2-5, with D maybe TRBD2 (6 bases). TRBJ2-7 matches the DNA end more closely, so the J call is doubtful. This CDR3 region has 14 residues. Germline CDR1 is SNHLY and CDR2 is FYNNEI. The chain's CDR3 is CASSESGVPYEQYF. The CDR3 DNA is TGTGCCAGCAGTGAATCGGGAGTCCCCTACGAGCAGTACTTC.

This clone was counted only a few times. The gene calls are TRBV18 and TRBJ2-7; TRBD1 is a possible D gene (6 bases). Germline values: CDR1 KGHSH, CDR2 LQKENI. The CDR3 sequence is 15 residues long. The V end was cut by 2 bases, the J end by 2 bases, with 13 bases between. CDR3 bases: TGTGCCAGCTCACCATTGCAGGGGAAGGCCTACGAGCAGTACTTC. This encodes CASSPLQGKAYEQYF.